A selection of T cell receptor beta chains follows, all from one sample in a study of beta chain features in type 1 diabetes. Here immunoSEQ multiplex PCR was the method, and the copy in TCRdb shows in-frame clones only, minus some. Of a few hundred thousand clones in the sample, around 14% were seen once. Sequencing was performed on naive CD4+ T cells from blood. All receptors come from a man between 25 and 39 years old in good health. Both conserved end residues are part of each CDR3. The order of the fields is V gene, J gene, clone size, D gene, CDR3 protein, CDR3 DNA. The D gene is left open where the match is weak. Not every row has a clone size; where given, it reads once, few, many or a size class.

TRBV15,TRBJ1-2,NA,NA,CATSTEDRPYGYTF,TGTGCCACCAGCACTGAAGACAGACCTTATGGCTACACCTTC
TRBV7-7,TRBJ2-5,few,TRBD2,CASSQAGVGKTQYF,TGTGCTAGCAGCCAAGCGGGAGTAGGGAAGACCCAGTACTTC
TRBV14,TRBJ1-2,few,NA,CASRPSGGTGYTF,TGTGCCAGCAGACCGTCGGGGGGCACTGGCTACACCTTC
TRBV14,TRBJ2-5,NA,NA,CASSRSQTQYF,TGTGCCAGCAGCCGGTCGCAGACCCAGTACTTC
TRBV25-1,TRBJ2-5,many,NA,CASSDLGSGETQYF,TGTGCCAGCAGTGACCTAGGGTCTGGGGAGACCCAGTACTTC
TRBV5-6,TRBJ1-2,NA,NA,CASSPLASRGYTF,TGTGCCAGCAGCCCTCTAGCGTCTCGTGGCTACACCTTC
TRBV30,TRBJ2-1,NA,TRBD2,CAWRILSSGSYNEQFF,TGTGCCTGGAGAATACTTTCTAGCGGGAGCTACAATGAGCAGTTCTTC
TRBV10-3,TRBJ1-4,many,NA,CAISDLGTTNEKLFF,TGTGCCATCAGTGACCTGGGGACAACTAATGAAAAACTGTTTTTT
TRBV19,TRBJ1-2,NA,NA,CASSIVNSYGYTF,TGTGCCAGTAGTATAGTAAACAGCTATGGCTACACCTTC
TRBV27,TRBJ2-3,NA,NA,CASSLTRGFGDTQYF,TGTGCCAGCAGTTTAACCAGGGGTTTTGGAGATACGCAGTATTTT
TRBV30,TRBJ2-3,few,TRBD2,CAWGQAGGATDTQYF,TGTGCCTGGGGGCAAGCGGGAGGCGCCACAGATACGCAGTATTTT
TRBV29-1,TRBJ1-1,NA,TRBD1,CSVERGLNTEAFF,TGCAGCGTTGAGAGGGGGCTGAACACTGAAGCTTTCTTT
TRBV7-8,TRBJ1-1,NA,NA,CASSFAGYGTEAFF,TGTGCCAGCAGCTTTGCAGGGTATGGCACTGAAGCTTTCTTT
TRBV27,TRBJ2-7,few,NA,CASQPGTGVSYEQYF,TGTGCCAGTCAACCTGGGACGGGAGTCTCCTACGAGCAGTACTTC
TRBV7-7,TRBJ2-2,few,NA,CASSWGGTGELFF,TGTGCTAGCAGCTGGGGTGGCACCGGGGAGCTGTTTTTT
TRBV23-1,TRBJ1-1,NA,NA,CASSQSKWREDTEAFF,TGCGCCAGCAGTCAATCGAAATGGAGGGAGGACACTGAAGCTTTCTTT
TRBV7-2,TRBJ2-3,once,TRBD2,CASSTRGSGRLSSTDTQYF,TGTGCCAGCAGTACCCGGGGTAGCGGGAGGTTATCTAGCACAGATACGCAGTATTTT
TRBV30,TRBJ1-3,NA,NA,CAWSVRLTDGNTIYF,TGTGCCTGGAGTGTAAGACTGACTGATGGAAACACCATATATTTT
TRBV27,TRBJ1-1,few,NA,CASSLSGKKHTEAFF,TGTGCCAGCAGTTTATCTGGGAAGAAGCACACTGAAGCTTTCTTT
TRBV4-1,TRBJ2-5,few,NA,CASSLGSAKETQYF,TGCGCCAGCAGCCTCGGGTCCGCCAAAGAGACCCAGTACTTC
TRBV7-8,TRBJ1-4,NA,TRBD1,CASLARGRGQEKLFF,TGTGCCAGCCTAGCCCGGGGCAGGGGGCAAGAAAAACTGTTTTTT
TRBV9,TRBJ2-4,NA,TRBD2,CASSEGLAGGGENIQYF,TGTGCCAGCAGCGAGGGACTAGCGGGAGGAGGGGAAAACATTCAGTACTTC
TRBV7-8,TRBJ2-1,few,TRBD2,CASSPNHGGLAVSASFF,TGTGCCAGCAGCCCCAACCATGGGGGACTAGCGGTATCGGCGTCGTTCTTC
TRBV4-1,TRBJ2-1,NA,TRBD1,CASSPPSAPGQKYNEQFF,TGCGCCAGCAGCCCACCCTCGGCACCGGGACAGAAATACAATGAGCAGTTCTTC
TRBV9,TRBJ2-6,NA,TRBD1,CASSGATGNAGANVLTF,TGTGCCAGCAGCGGGGCGACAGGGAATGCTGGGGCCAACGTCCTGACTTTC
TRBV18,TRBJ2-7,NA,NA,CASSPGAGGMGNYEQYF,TGTGCCAGCTCACCTGGGGCCGGGGGCATGGGGAACTACGAGCAGTACTTC
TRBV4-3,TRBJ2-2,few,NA,CASSLAYGELFF,TGCGCCAGCAGCCTAGCATACGGGGAGCTGTTTTTT
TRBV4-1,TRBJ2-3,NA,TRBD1,CASSQPLQGQNTDTQYF,TGCGCCAGCAGCCAGCCCCTTCAGGGACAGAACACAGATACGCAGTATTTT
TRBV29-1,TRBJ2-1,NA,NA,CSVENRSSYNEQFF,TGCAGCGTTGAAAACAGGAGCTCCTACAATGAGCAGTTCTTC
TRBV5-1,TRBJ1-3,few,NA,CASSGGTSGNTIYF,TGCGCCAGCAGCGGAGGTACTTCTGGAAACACCATATATTTT
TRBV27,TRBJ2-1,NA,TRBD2,CASSFWTSGRSYNEQFF,TGTGCCAGCAGTTTCTGGACTAGCGGGAGGTCCTACAATGAGCAGTTCTTC
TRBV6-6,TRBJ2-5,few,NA,CASSPRETQYF,TGTGCCAGCAGCCCCCGGGAGACCCAGTACTTC
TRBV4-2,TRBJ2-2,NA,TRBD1,CASSQDRRGKLFF,TGTGCCAGCAGCCAAGATCGCAGGGGGAAGCTGTTTTTT
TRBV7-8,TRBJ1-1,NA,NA,CASSLREHMNTEAFF,TGTGCCAGCAGCCTCCGCGAACATATGAACACTGAAGCTTTCTTT
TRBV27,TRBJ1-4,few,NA,CASSLLWNEKLFF,TGTGCCAGCAGTTTGTTGTGGAATGAAAAACTGTTTTTT
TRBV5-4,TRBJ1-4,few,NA,CASSLNGKLFF,TGTGCCAGCAGCCTGAACGGAAAACTGTTTTTT
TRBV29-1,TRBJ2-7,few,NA,CSVGEYEQYF,TGCAGCGTTGGGGAATACGAGCAGTACTTC
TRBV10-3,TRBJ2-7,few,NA,CAISGSYEQYF,TGTGCCATCAGCGGATCCTACGAGCAGTACTTC
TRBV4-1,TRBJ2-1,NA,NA,CASSHPPVGGAIYDEQFF,TGCGCCAGCAGCCATCCCCCGGTGGGGGGGGCCATTTACGATGAGCAGTTCTTC
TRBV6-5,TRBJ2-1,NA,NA,CASMKGLGQFF,TGTGCCAGTATGAAGGGCCTAGGGCAGTTCTTC
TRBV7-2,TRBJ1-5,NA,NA,CASSPRGPGQPQHF,TGTGCCAGCAGCCCGAGAGGACCGGGACAGCCCCAGCATTTT
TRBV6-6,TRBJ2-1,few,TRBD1,CASSYRDSEQFF,TGTGCCAGCAGTTACAGGGACAGTGAGCAGTTCTTC
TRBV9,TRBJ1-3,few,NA,CASSVEPRTGNTIYF,TGTGCCAGCAGCGTAGAACCACGTACTGGAAACACCATATATTTT
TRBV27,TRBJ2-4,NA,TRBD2,CASSLGLAGDIQYF,TGTGCCAGCAGTTTGGGGCTAGCGGGAGACATTCAGTACTTC
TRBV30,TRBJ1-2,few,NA,CAWSQNYGYTF,TGTGCCTGGAGCCAAAACTATGGCTACACCTTC
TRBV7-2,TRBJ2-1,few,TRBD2,CASSFGPGRAIEQFF,TGTGCCAGCAGCTTTGGACCCGGGAGGGCCATTGAGCAGTTCTTC
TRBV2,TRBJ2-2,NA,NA,CASRLYDGNAGELFF,TGTGCCAGCAGACTATACGACGGGAACGCCGGGGAGCTGTTTTTT